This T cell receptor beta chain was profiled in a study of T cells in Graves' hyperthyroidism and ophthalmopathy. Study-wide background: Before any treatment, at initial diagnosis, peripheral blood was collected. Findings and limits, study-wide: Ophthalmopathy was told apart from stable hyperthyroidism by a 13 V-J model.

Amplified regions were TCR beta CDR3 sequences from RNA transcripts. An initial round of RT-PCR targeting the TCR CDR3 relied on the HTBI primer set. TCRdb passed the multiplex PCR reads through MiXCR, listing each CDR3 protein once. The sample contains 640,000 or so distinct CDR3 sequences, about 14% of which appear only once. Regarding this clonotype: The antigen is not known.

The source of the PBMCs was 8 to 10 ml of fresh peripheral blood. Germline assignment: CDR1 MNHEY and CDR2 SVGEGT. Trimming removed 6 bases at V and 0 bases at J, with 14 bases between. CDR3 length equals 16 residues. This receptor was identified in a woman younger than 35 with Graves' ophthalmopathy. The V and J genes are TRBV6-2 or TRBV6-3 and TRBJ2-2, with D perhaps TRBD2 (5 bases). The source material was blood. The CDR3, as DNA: TGTGCCAGCAGCCCCGGGAAAGACGCGAACACCGGGGAGCTGTTTTTT. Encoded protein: CASSPGKDANTGELFF.